A few counts support the clone carrying this T cell receptor (beta chain). Its antigen is unknown. This specimen belongs to a study of beta chain features in type 1 diabetes. Study-level information: Age, gender and cell yields were alike across patients and healthy donors. Study-wide results and limits: When Type 1 diabetes patients were examined, their TCRB CDR3s proved moderately but significantly shorter in all four CD4+ subsets. TCRB repertoires of naive, central memory and Treg cells appeared more similar among patients than among healthy donors.

Germline CDR1 and CDR2: SGHRS and YFSETQ. This CDR3 has 17 residues. V trimming: 0 bases; J trimming: 3 bases; junction bases outside the gene matches: 10. Of the isolated RNA, all was reverse transcribed, and so the sequenced material was expressed TCRB transcripts. Generated by immunoSEQ multiplex PCR, the TCRdb table keeps only in-frame clones and is missing some. The table has about 390,000 clones, roughly 9.8% seen once. Material: central memory CD4+ T cells from blood. The chain is built from TRBV5-1 and TRBJ1-1; 8 nucleotides line up with TRBD1. This receptor was taken from a man aged 25 to 45 with type 1 diabetes. DNA for the CDR3: TGCGCCAGCAGCTTGGTCGCGCAGGGGGCTGGGGACACTGAAGCTTTCTTT. Protein: CASSLVAQGAGDTEAFF.